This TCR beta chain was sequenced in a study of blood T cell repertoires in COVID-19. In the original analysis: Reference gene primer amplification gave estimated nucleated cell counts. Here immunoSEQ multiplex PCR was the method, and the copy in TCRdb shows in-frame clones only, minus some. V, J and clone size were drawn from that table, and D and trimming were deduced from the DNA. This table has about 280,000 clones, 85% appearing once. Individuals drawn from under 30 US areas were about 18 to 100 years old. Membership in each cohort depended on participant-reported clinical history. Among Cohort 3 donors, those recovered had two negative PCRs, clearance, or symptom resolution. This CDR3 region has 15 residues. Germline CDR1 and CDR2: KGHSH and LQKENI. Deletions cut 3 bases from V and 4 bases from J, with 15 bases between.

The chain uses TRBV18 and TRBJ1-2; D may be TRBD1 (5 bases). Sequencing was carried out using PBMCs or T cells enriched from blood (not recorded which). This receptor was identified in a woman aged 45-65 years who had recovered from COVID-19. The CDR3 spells CASSPSGGDGYGYTF. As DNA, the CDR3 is TGTGCCAGCTCACCCAGCGGGGGGGACGGCTATGGCTACACCTTC.